The T cell receptor (beta chain) described here comes from a study of blood T cell repertoires in COVID-19. Per the original data handling: Nucleated cell counts were estimated from reference gene primer amplification. Generated by immunoSEQ multiplex PCR, the TCRdb table keeps only in-frame clones and is missing some. The D gene and trimming were derived from the DNA, and the V and J assignments and clone size from that table. The sample records under 300,000 clones, 70% to 85% being singletons. V was trimmed by 6 bases and J by 4 bases, leaving 15 bases between them. This CDR3 spans 14 amino acids. The germline V gene has CDR1 MDHEN and CDR2 SYDVKM.

Sequences were obtained from peripheral blood. The chain employs TRBV28 and TRBJ1-2; D is possibly TRBD1 (5 bases). The sequence came from a human donor with COVID-19, enrolled during active disease. The donor label of this sample is uncertain. The CDR3 sequence is CASRPPGGGYGYTF. The CDR3 DNA reads TGTGCCAGCAGACCCCCGGGGGGAGGCTATGGCTACACCTTC.